The 29 T cell receptor beta chains below all came from one sample that was sequenced in a study of blood T cell repertoires in COVID-19. Generated by immunoSEQ multiplex PCR, the TCRdb table keeps only in-frame clones and is missing some. The repertoire includes approximately 330,000 clones, around 87% of them detected once, and under 1.1% sits in the top ten. Sequencing was performed on peripheral blood. The receptors were sampled from a woman between 40 and 55 years old with COVID-19, enrolled during active disease.

The chain couples TRBV6-5 to TRBJ1-2; a weak D match, TRBD1 (5 bases). This CDR3 is 12 amino acids long. Germline V CDR1 and CDR2: MNHEY, SVGAGI. V dropped 0 bases and J dropped 10 bases, with 9 bases sitting between them. The CDR3 sequence is CASSYSRDFYTF. CDR3 nucleotide sequence: TGTGCCAGCAGTTACTCCCGGGACTTCTACACCTTC.

The genes are TRBV20-1 and TRBJ1-5; D might be TRBD1 (5 bases). CDR3 size: 15 residues. V was shortened by 6 bases and J by 6 bases, with 21 bases between the two germline ends. The germline gives CDR1 DFQATT, CDR2 SNEGSKA (reference sequence). CDR3 in amino acids: CSASRGVGATQPQHF. CDR3 DNA: TGCAGTGCCAGTCGGGGGGTAGGGGCAACTCAGCCCCAGCATTTT.

The rearrangement links TRBV19 to TRBJ1-5; weak D call: TRBD1 (6 bases). The CDR3 has 18 amino acids. Trimming removed 2 bases from V and 0 bases from J, with 17 bases in between. Germline V gene sequence: CDR1 LNHDA, CDR2 SQIVND (reference sequence). DNA for the CDR3: TGTGCCAGTAGTATAAGTAGGGAAGGGGGTTATAGCAATCAGCCCCAGCATTTT. Translation gives CASSISREGGYSNQPQHF.

The rearrangement links TRBV15 to TRBJ2-7; the match to TRBD2 covers 10 bases. The CDR3 length is 15 residues. V lost 4 bases and J lost 1; bases outside the gene matches: 4. Germline CDR1 and CDR2: LNHNV and YYDKDF (reference sequence). The CDR3 loop is CATSISGGRSYEQYF. The CDR3, as DNA: TGTGCCACCAGCATTAGCGGGGGGAGGTCCTACGAGCAGTACTTC.

This clone was detected only a few times. The chain has TRBV5-1 and TRBJ2-7, with 8 nucleotides matching TRBD2. From germline, CDR1 is SGHRS and CDR2 YFSETQ. The CDR3 is made up of 15 amino acids. V dropped 1 base and J dropped 2; count of bases not matched to a gene: 5. The CDR3 reads CASSLYSGKAYEQYF. The CDR3 DNA reads as TGCGCCAGCAGCTTGTATAGCGGGAAGGCCTACGAGCAGTACTTC. Using reference TRBV5-1 and TRBJ2-7 for the parts outside the CDR3, the full variable domain is KAGVTQTPRYLIKTRGQQVTLSCSPISGHRSVSWYQQTPGQGLQFLFEYFSETQRNKGNFPGRFSGRQFSNSRSEMNVSTLELGDSALYLCASSLYSGKAYEQYFGPGTRLTVT.

V is TRBV4-3 and J is TRBJ1-2; 9 bases are a match to TRBD1. The length of the CDR3 is 14 residues. Germline-derived CDR1 and CDR2 are LGHNA and YSLEER. With V trimmed by 0 bases and J by 6 bases, 2 bases remained unmatched. The CDR3 nucleotides are TGCGCCAGCAGCCAAGATACAGGGGGCAATGGCTACACCTTC. It specifies CASSQDTGGNGYTF.

V usage is TRBV6-4 and J usage is TRBJ2-7, with 10 bases aligning to TRBD1. J lost 2 bases, V lost 6 bases, and 16 bases had no gene match. Germline V gene lookup returns CDR1 MRHNA and CDR2 SNTAGT. The CDR3 length is 18 residues. The CDR3 DNA reads as TGTGCCAGCAGGAAGGGGGTATGGAGTGGACAGGGGGCCTACGAGCAGTACTTC. It encodes CASRKGVWSGQGAYEQYF.

The chain combines TRBV30 with TRBJ1-3, with a tentative D call TRBD1 (6 bases). V was pared by 4 bases and J by 2 bases, with 12 bases between. The CDR3 contains 14 residues. Germline CDR1 and CDR2: GTSNPN and SVGIG (reference sequence). The CDR3 loop reads CAWIQPGAGNTIYF. The CDR3 DNA sequence: TGTGCCTGGATTCAACCAGGGGCTGGAAACACCATATATTTT.

The rearrangement links TRBV18 to TRBJ1-2, with D unresolved. V was cut by 6 bases and J by 2 bases, with 16 bases left in between. The CDR3 runs to 15 residues. Germline CDR1 is KGHSH and CDR2 is LQKENI. DNA of the CDR3: TGTGCCAGCTCCAATCCGGCAGCCAGGAACTATGGCTACACCTTC. Protein sequence: CASSNPAARNYGYTF.

This clone was seen just once. This sequence joins TRBV4-3 and TRBJ1-4; 7 bases are shared with TRBD1. This CDR3 region has 15 residues. Germline lookup yields CDR1 LGHNA and CDR2 YSLEER. With V trimmed by 4 bases and J by 6 bases, 8 bases remained unmatched. The CDR3 sequence is CASSRLGTEDEKLFF. The DNA for the CDR3 is TGCGCCAGCAGCCGCCTAGGGACAGAGGATGAAAAACTGTTTTTT.

The chain combines TRBV27 with TRBJ1-1, with D unclear. The CDR3 spans 15 residues. The ends were cut back, 5 bases at V and 1 base at J, with 14 bases in the middle. CDR1 and CDR2 (germline): MNHEY, SMNVEV (reference sequence). The CDR3 bases are TGTGCCAGCAGTCCTCGCTCAGCGGAGAACACTGAAGCTTTCTTT. It is translated as CASSPRSAENTEAFF.

The table lists this clone with a count of one. J is TRBJ1-4 and V is TRBV7-9; TRBD1 aligns across 7 bases. Per the germline V gene, CDR1 is SEHNR and CDR2 is FQNEAQ (reference sequence). J gave up 8 bases and V 4 bases, and 7 bases lay outside the gene matches. The CDR3 extends over 14 amino acids. The CDR3 reads CASSWTGGEEKLFF. The CDR3 DNA reads as TGTGCCAGCAGCTGGACAGGCGGGGAAGAAAAACTGTTTTTT.

V is TRBV19 and J is TRBJ1-5; 7 nucleotides line up with TRBD1. There are 15 residues in the CDR3. Germline CDR1 is LNHDA and CDR2 is SQIVND (reference sequence). The J segment lost 0 bases and the V segment lost 3 bases, leaving 2 bases of the junction unmatched. The CDR3 protein is CASSIWDSSNQPQHF. CDR3 coding DNA: TGTGCCAGTAGTATCTGGGACAGTAGCAATCAGCCCCAGCATTTT.

The rearrangement links TRBV28 to TRBJ1-3; 9 nucleotides align to TRBD1. Germline CDR1 MDHEN, CDR2 SYDVKM. This CDR3 comprises 15 residues. V was pared by 6 bases and J by 6 bases, with 9 bases of the junction left unmatched. CDR3 sequence (DNA): TGTGCCAGCAGGACCCCGGGACAGGGCGAAAACACCATATATTTT. It codes for CASRTPGQGENTIYF.

This sequence joins TRBV6-2 or TRBV6-3 and TRBJ1-5; 11 nucleotides match TRBD1. J lost 1 base, V lost 6 bases, and 8 bases had no gene match. From germline, CDR1 is MNHEY and CDR2 SVGEGT. The CDR3 contains 17 residues. The CDR3 sequence: CASSSRTGGTSNQPQHF. CDR3 nucleotide sequence: TGTGCCAGCAGCTCCAGGACAGGGGGCACAAGCAATCAGCCCCAGCATTTT.

The chain uses TRBV7-9 and TRBJ1-4; TRBD1 might be the D (6 bases). The V end was cut by 3 bases, the J end by 6 bases, with 11 bases between. Germline loops: CDR1 SEHNR, CDR2 FQNEAQ (reference sequence). The CDR3 is 14 amino acids. Written as DNA, the CDR3 is TGTGCCAGCAGCTTGGGAGGGGGGGATGAAAAACTGTTTTTT. This translates into CASSLGGGDEKLFF.

The J gene is TRBJ1-5, the V gene TRBV27, with 9 bases aligning to TRBD1. Germline V gene lookup returns CDR1 MNHEY and CDR2 SMNVEV (reference sequence). This CDR3 contains 17 residues. The J segment lost 7 bases and the V segment lost 5 bases, leaving 15 bases of the junction unmatched. The CDR3 spells CASSLRTQGAEGQPQHF. The CDR3 DNA sequence: TGTGCCAGCAGTCTTCGGACACAGGGGGCTGAAGGGCAGCCCCAGCATTTT.

The V and J genes are TRBV10-3 and TRBJ1-6, with D uncertain. The CDR3 sequence is 14 residues long. Germline CDR1 and CDR2: ENHRY and SYGVKD. The ends were cut back, 6 bases at V and 8 bases at J, with 14 bases in the middle. CDR3 sequence: CAIRLGPKDSPLHF. The CDR3 DNA is TGTGCCATCAGGTTGGGCCCGAAGGATTCACCCCTCCACTTT.

The gene calls are TRBV7-6 and TRBJ1-2, with TRBD1 as a possible D gene (6 bases). V was clipped by 5 bases and J by 2 bases, with 9 bases between them. The length of the CDR3 is 13 residues. Germline V gives CDR1 SGHVS, CDR2 FNYEAQ. The CDR3 loop is CASSLGTNYGYTF. CDR3 in DNA: TGTGCCAGCAGCCTTGGGACAAACTATGGCTACACCTTC.

This clone is a singleton in its sample. This chain links TRBV19 with TRBJ2-2, with D perhaps TRBD1 (5 bases). Germline V CDR1 and CDR2: LNHDA, SQIVND (reference sequence). Trimming stripped 3 bases from V and 7 bases from J, with 9 bases between. The CDR3 has 13 amino acids. CDR3 nucleotides: TGTGCCAGTAGTATGGGGCGTGGCGGGGAGCTGTTTTTT. It is translated as CASSMGRGGELFF.

The chain couples TRBV9 to TRBJ1-5; 9 bases fit TRBD1. This CDR3 has 13 amino acids. Germline CDR1 reads SGDLS; CDR2 reads YYNGEE. The junction had 6 bases not matched to a gene; V was cut back by 4 bases and J by 10 bases. CDR3 region: CASSLEGQGPQHF. CDR3 bases: TGTGCCAGCAGCCTCGAGGGACAGGGCCCCCAGCATTTT.

The V and J genes are TRBV4-3 and TRBJ2-1; 11 nucleotides agree with TRBD2. This CDR3 is 18 amino acids long. The germline CDR1 and CDR2 sequences are LGHNA and YSLEER. Unmatched junction bases numbered 5, after V lost 1 base and J lost 0 bases. CDR3 sequence: CASSQALAGGSSYNEQFF. CDR3 in DNA: TGCGCCAGCAGCCAAGCCCTAGCGGGAGGTAGCTCCTACAATGAGCAGTTCTTC.

The chain combines TRBV5-1 with TRBJ1-2; no clear D gene. The germline V gene encodes CDR1 SGHRS and CDR2 YFSETQ. Trimming removed 4 bases from V and 2 bases from J, with 9 bases in between. The CDR3 is 13 residues long. The CDR3 here is CASSPSVNYGYTF. The DNA for the CDR3 is TGCGCCAGCAGCCCGTCTGTAAACTATGGCTACACCTTC.

This clone was observed a handful of times. The chain employs TRBV19 and TRBJ1-3, with D hard to call. Trimming took off 2 bases at V and 2 bases at J, with 13 bases between the two ends. CDR1 and CDR2 (germline): LNHDA, SQIVND (reference sequence). The CDR3 length is 16 residues. DNA for the CDR3: TGTGCCAGTAGTATATTGGTCGCGGGAACTGGAAACACCATATATTTT. This gives the protein CASSILVAGTGNTIYF.

The chain is built from TRBV13 and TRBJ1-4, with 9 nucleotides matching TRBD1. Germline V gene data show CDR1 as PRHDT and CDR2 as FYEKMQ (reference sequence). V trimming: 5 bases; J trimming: 13 bases; junction bases outside the gene matches: 14. This CDR3 comprises 15 residues. This CDR3 reads CASSMTGTGPYRLFF. Written as DNA, the CDR3 is TGTGCCAGCAGCATGACCGGGACAGGGCCATACAGACTGTTTTTT.

The chain is built from TRBV5-1 and TRBJ2-5, with 8 bases that match TRBD2. Germline V gene sequence: CDR1 SGHRS, CDR2 YFSETQ. Trimming at V came to 4 bases and at J to 2 bases, leaving 4 bases not matched to a gene. CDR3 length equals 14 residues. CDR3 amino acids: CASSPGGPQETQYF. CDR3 DNA sequence: TGCGCCAGCAGCCCGGGAGGGCCACAAGAGACCCAGTACTTC.

CDR3: CASTGQGLSNQPQHF. The DNA for the CDR3 is TGTGCCAGCACAGGACAGGGGCTTAGCAATCAGCCCCAGCATTTT. This sequence joins TRBV2 and TRBJ1-5, with 9 bases fitting TRBD1. This CDR3 is 15 amino acids long. Per the germline V gene, CDR1 is SNHLY and CDR2 is FYNNEI. The junction had 4 bases not matched to a gene; V was cut back by 7 bases and J by 0 bases.

The chain uses TRBV7-3 and TRBJ1-6, with D unresolved. The germline gives CDR1 SGHTA, CDR2 FQGTGA. The CDR3 is made up of 15 amino acids. Trimming took 1 base from V and 7 from J, leaving 11 bases between them. CDR3 DNA: TGTGCCAGCAGCTTAATGGGAGGGATGAATTCACCCCTCCACTTT. Its protein is CASSLMGGMNSPLHF.

V is TRBV4-3 and J is TRBJ1-1; D not certain. This CDR3 contains 14 residues. The V end was cut by 1 base, the J end by 5 bases, with 11 bases between. Germline assignment: CDR1 LGHNA and CDR2 YSLEER. CDR3 region: CASSQVVGGTEAFF. CDR3 nucleotides: TGCGCCAGCAGCCAAGTAGTCGGAGGGACTGAAGCTTTCTTT.